Below, 12 T cell receptor beta chains from the same sample are listed, as sequenced in a study of T cells in Graves' hyperthyroidism and ophthalmopathy. Researchers amplified the TCR beta CDR3 regions from RNA transcripts. An initial round of RT-PCR targeting the TCR CDR3 relied on the HTBI primer set. From the multiplex PCR reads, TCRdb called clonotypes with MiXCR, one entry per CDR3 protein. The sample contains hundreds of thousands of distinct CDR3 sequences, around 38% of which appear only once. The sequencing sample was made of blood. The source is a man between 18 and 29 years old with Graves' hyperthyroidism.

This clonotype was seen ten or more times. One junction end does not reproduce the germline sequence, and a read error may be involved. CDR3 DNA sequence: TGCAGCGTGGAAGACAGGGGGTCAGGGGAAAAACTGTTTTTT. Translation gives CSVEDRGSGEKLFF. This sequence joins TRBV29-1 and TRBJ1-4, with TRBD1 identical over 9 bases. This CDR3 has 14 residues. Germline loops: CDR1 SQVTM, CDR2 ANQGSEA.

This clonotype showed up many times. The chain is built from TRBV9 and TRBJ2-7, with D perhaps TRBD2 (6 bases). The CDR3 totals 13 residues. Trimming took 8 bases from V and 2 from J, leaving 14 bases between them. Germline-derived CDR1 and CDR2 are SGDLS and YYNGEE. CDR3 in DNA: TGTGCCAGTAGTCCGGGGGTTACCTACGAGCAGTACTTC. Protein: CASSPGVTYEQYF. The variable domain in full, completed from reference TRBV9 and TRBJ2-7, reads DSGVTQTPKHLITATGQRVTLRCSPRSGDLSVYWYQQSLDQGLQFLIQYYNGEERAKGNILERFSAQQFPDLHSELNLSSLELGDSALYFCASSPGVTYEQYFGPGTRLTVT.

The table lists this clonotype with many counts. J is TRBJ1-1 and V is TRBV10-3; D unclear. The CDR3 covers 16 residues. Trimming cost V 0 bases and J 4 bases, with 15 bases left between them. Germline values: CDR1 ENHRY, CDR2 SYGVKD. This CDR3 reads CAISESKSQRFTEAFF. The CDR3 nucleotides are TGTGCCATCAGTGAGTCGAAAAGTCAGCGATTCACTGAAGCTTTCTTT.

V and J are TRBV6-6 and TRBJ1-2, with D perhaps TRBD1 (5 bases). The CDR3 spans 14 residues. V was shortened by 4 bases and J by 3 bases, with 12 bases between the two germline ends. Germline loops: CDR1 MNHNY, CDR2 SVGAGI (reference sequence). The CDR3 is CASSSGLTHYGYTF. CDR3 nucleotide sequence: TGTGCCAGCAGTTCGGGACTTACCCACTATGGCTACACCTTC.

The sample holds a few counts of this clonotype. The V call is TRBV9, the J call TRBJ1-1; the match to TRBD1 covers 7 bases. CDR1 is SGDLS, CDR2 YYNGEE, per germline. The CDR3 runs to 19 residues. The junction had 17 bases not matched to a gene; V was cut back by 0 bases and J by 3 bases. CDR3 amino acids: CASSVAPRPRQGVDTEAFF. Here the CDR3 DNA reads TGTGCCAGCAGCGTAGCCCCGCGGCCGCGACAGGGTGTGGACACTGAAGCTTTCTTT.

Only a few counts were recorded for this clonotype. The genes are TRBV7-2 and TRBJ2-5; unclear D gene. Germline loops: CDR1 SGHTA, CDR2 FQGNSA. Trimming shortened V by 1 base and J by 4 bases, and 10 bases separated the two germline ends. The CDR3 runs to 14 residues. CDR3 coding DNA: TGTGCCAGCAGCTTAGTAGTTCAGAGAGAGACCCAGTACTTC. It codes for CASSLVVQRETQYF. Variable domain in full (rest from reference TRBV7-2 and TRBJ2-5): GAGVSQSPSNKVTEKGKDVELRCDPISGHTALYWYRQSLGQGLEFLIYFQGNSAPDKSGLPSDRFSAERTGGSVSTLTIQRTQQEDSAVYLCASSLVVQRETQYFGPGTRLLVL.

The V and J genes are TRBV5-1 and TRBJ2-2; D is possibly TRBD1 (6 bases). CDR1 and CDR2 from the germline V gene are SGHRS and YFSETQ. V was clipped by 3 bases and J by 2 bases, with 14 bases between them. The CDR3 totals 16 residues. The CDR3 region is CASSSFGQLNTGELFF. Here the CDR3 DNA reads TGCGCCAGCAGCTCCTTCGGACAGCTAAACACCGGGGAGCTGTTTTTT.

The chain is built from TRBV5-8 and TRBJ1-2; 12 bases match TRBD1. The trim removed 4 bases at V and 4 bases at J, leaving 5 bases unmatched. Per germline, CDR1 SGHTS and CDR2 YDEGEE. The CDR3 length is 15 residues. CDR3 amino acids: CASSVGQGASYGYTF. CDR3 sequence (DNA): TGTGCCAGCAGCGTGGGACAGGGGGCCAGCTATGGCTACACCTTC.

The chain uses TRBV7-3 and TRBJ1-1, with a possible D match to TRBD1 (5 bases). In germline, CDR1 is SGHTA, CDR2 FQGTGA. CDR3 size: 14 residues. Trimming took off 1 base at V and 3 bases at J, with 9 bases between the two ends. CDR3 residues: CASSLNTGDTEAFF. Here the CDR3 DNA reads TGTGCCAGCAGCTTAAATACAGGAGACACTGAAGCTTTCTTT. Together with reference TRBV7-3 and TRBJ1-1, the CDR3 gives the full variable domain: GAGVSQTPSNKVTEKGKYVELRCDPISGHTALYWYRQSLGQGPEFLIYFQGTGAADDSGLPNDRFFAVRPEGSVSTLKIQRTERGDSAVYLCASSLNTGDTEAFFGQGTRLTVV.

Only a few counts were recorded for this clonotype. The chain carries TRBV19 and TRBJ1-1; D ambiguous. CDR1 is LNHDA, CDR2 SQIVND, per germline (reference sequence). The CDR3 sequence is 14 residues long. V was clipped by 7 bases and J by 0 bases, with 12 bases between them. This chain's CDR3 is CASNVAQMNTEAFF. The DNA for the CDR3 is TGTGCCAGTAACGTGGCACAAATGAACACTGAAGCTTTCTTT.

This clonotype has a count of ten or more. The chain couples TRBV19 to TRBJ1-1, with 8 bases that match TRBD1. CDR1 is LNHDA, CDR2 SQIVND, per germline (reference sequence). The CDR3 is made up of 14 amino acids. The J segment lost 3 bases and the V segment lost 6 bases, leaving 6 bases of the junction unmatched. The CDR3 DNA sequence: TGTGCCAGTAGCCAGGGGGCATGGGACACTGAAGCTTTCTTT. As protein: CASSQGAWDTEAFF.

The chain recombines TRBV9 with TRBJ1-1; tentative D call: TRBD1 (6 bases). V was pared by 4 bases and J by 0 bases, with 13 bases between. The CDR3 spans 15 residues. The germline CDR1 and CDR2 sequences are SGDLS and YYNGEE. In DNA, the CDR3 is TGTGCCAGCAGCCTAGGGGGACCTCTGAACACTGAAGCTTTCTTT. Protein: CASSLGGPLNTEAFF.